The present entry profiles one T cell receptor beta chain with its context. Its matching antigen is unknown. This entry is derived from a study of neurological immune-mediated disorders. Each CDR3 protein gets one entry after TCRdb re-called the 5' RACE reads with MiXCR. The repertoire consists of about 44,000 distinct CDR3 sequences, with around a fifth occurring once and the leading ten covering about 4.5%. Regarding the study as a whole: The greatest TCR clonal expansion occurred in HTLV-1-associated myelopathy and the least in multiple sclerosis, which fell below healthy controls.

Regarding time point: technical triplicate 3. The sample comprised PBMCs. The sequence was obtained from a man aged 55 to 70 with HTLV-1-associated myelopathy (HAM/TSP).

The CDR3 is CSATGSPDTQYF. DNA for the CDR3: TGCAGTGCTACGGGGAGCCCAGATACGCAGTATTTT. The chain recombines TRBV20-1 with TRBJ2-3; tentative D call: TRBD2 (5 bases). V was cut by 4 bases and J by 4 bases, with 9 bases left in between. The CDR3 covers 12 residues. Germline CDR1 is DFQATT and CDR2 is SNEGSKA (reference sequence).